These 8 T cell receptor beta chains were all obtained from the same sample, sequenced in a study of shared clonotypes between healthy human individuals. Naive CD8 cells lacked CD45RO, underwent positive selection for CCR7 and left out terminally differentiated effector memory CD45RA+ cells. Assay: immunoSEQ multiplex PCR; the TCRdb copy retains only in-frame clones and omits some. Among a few million clones listed, around 95% were seen once. The sequencing sample was made of naive CD8+ T cells from PBMCs. These receptors all stem from a man between 18 and 29 years old in good health. Some clones in this sample may be carry-over from other donors' samples.

This sequence joins TRBV19 and TRBJ1-1; 7 bases map to TRBD1. This CDR3 spans 16 amino acids. V lost 5 bases, J lost 1 base, and 10 bases stayed unmatched. The germline gives CDR1 LNHDA, CDR2 SQIVND (reference sequence). In DNA form, the CDR3 reads TGTGCCAGTAGTCCTCGGACAGGTTTGTGGAACACTGAAGCTTTCTTT. Translated: CASSPRTGLWNTEAFF.

This clone was seen more than once but under ten times. The chain employs TRBV25-1 and TRBJ1-2; D is possibly TRBD1 (6 bases). This CDR3 comprises 12 residues. Germline lookup yields CDR1 MGHDK and CDR2 SYGVNS. Trimming pared 2 bases from V and 8 bases from J, leaving 9 bases between. CDR3 protein: CASSEGGHGYTF. CDR3 bases: TGTGCCAGCAGTGAAGGGGGCCACGGCTACACCTTC.

This clone has more than one count but fewer than ten. Other nucleotide sequences in the sample specify the same CDR3. The V call is TRBV11-2, the J call TRBJ2-1; D not resolved. Germline CDR1 SGHAT, CDR2 FQNNGV. The CDR3 is made up of 12 amino acids. V was cut by 1 base and J by 8 bases, with 6 bases left in between. CDR3 sequence: CASSLGSDEQFF. Written as DNA, the CDR3 is TGTGCCAGCAGCTTAGGCTCGGATGAGCAGTTCTTC.

The rearrangement uses TRBV4-1 and TRBJ2-2; D gene ambiguous. There are 12 residues in the CDR3. Germline CDR1 MGHRA, CDR2 YSYEKL. Trimming took 6 bases from V and 3 from J, leaving 5 bases between them. CDR3 region: CASRPYTGELFF. The CDR3 DNA follows: TGCGCCAGCAGACCTTACACCGGGGAGCTGTTTTTT.

The rearrangement links TRBV29-1 to TRBJ2-2, with D perhaps assigned TRBD1 or TRBD2 (6 bases each). This CDR3 has 15 residues. In germline, CDR1 is SQVTM, CDR2 ANQGSEA. The V end lost 3 bases, the J end lost 4 bases, and 15 bases lay between the germline ends. The CDR3 sequence is CSVDYDKGGTGELFF. CDR3 DNA: TGCAGCGTTGACTACGACAAGGGGGGCACCGGGGAGCTGTTTTTT.

This chain connects TRBV5-8 to TRBJ2-5; D is possibly TRBD1 or TRBD2 (5 bases each). Germline CDR1 SGHTS, CDR2 YDEGEE. Trimming removed 2 bases from V and 1 base from J, with 12 bases in between. This CDR3 contains 15 residues. CDR3 loop: CASSLLGDPQETQYF. In DNA form, the CDR3 reads TGTGCCAGCAGCTTACTAGGGGACCCCCAAGAGACCCAGTACTTC.

This clone was recorded only once. The CDR3 region has the DNA TGTGCCAGCAGCTTAAACGCGGGAGGGATCTACGAGCAGTACTTC. It is translated as CASSLNAGGIYEQYF. V is TRBV7-3 and J is TRBJ2-7, with 9 bases lining up with TRBD2. The CDR3 extends over 15 amino acids. Germline V gene sequence: CDR1 SGHTA, CDR2 FQGTGA. Trimming took 1 base from V and 3 from J; bases not matched to a gene: 4.

CDR3 DNA sequence: TGCGCCAGCAGCGACGGGACAGGGGAAGTATTCGCGAACACCGGGGAGCTGTTTTTT. Residues: CASSDGTGEVFANTGELFF. The V gene is TRBV5-1, the J gene TRBJ2-2, with 10 nucleotides matching TRBD1. V shed 4 bases and J 0 bases; nucleotides not matched to a gene: 12. This CDR3 region has 19 residues. Germline values: CDR1 SGHRS, CDR2 YFSETQ.